Here is one TCR beta chain with its context. The antigen is unknown. The data stem from a study of PD-1 blockade in classical Hodgkin lymphoma. Regarding the study as a whole: Similar baseline diversity was found in complete responders and newly diagnosed patients. Exclusion was applied to patients who started nivolumab under 1 year after ASCT.

The junction had 1 base not matched to a gene; V was cut back by 2 bases and J by 2 bases. Germline V gene sequence: CDR1 SGHTA, CDR2 FQGNSA. The CDR3 length is 15 residues. Measured with immunoSEQ multiplex PCR; TCRdb has only the in-frame clones, and not every one. The table lists around 91,000 clones, roughly 76% of them singletons, with roughly 15% in the top ten. Each patient relapsed following autologous stem cell transplantation, and prior brentuximab vedotin exposure differed. Best overall response was complete response, partial response or progressive disease in these relapsed/refractory classical Hodgkin lymphoma patients.

The receptor's source is a human donor with classical Hodgkin lymphoma. Sequencing used peripheral blood mononuclear cells (PBMCs), obtained before the second cycle of nivolumab. The chain couples TRBV7-2 to TRBJ2-7; 12 nucleotides align to TRBD2. Here the CDR3 DNA reads TGTGCCAGCAGCTTACTAGCGGGAGGGCCCTACGAGCAGTACTTC. This sequence encodes CASSLLAGGPYEQYF. Combining the CDR3 with reference TRBV7-2 and TRBJ2-7 gives the whole variable domain GAGVSQSPSNKVTEKGKDVELRCDPISGHTALYWYRQSLGQGLEFLIYFQGNSAPDKSGLPSDRFSAERTGGSVSTLTIQRTQQEDSAVYLCASSLLAGGPYEQYFGPGTRLTVT.